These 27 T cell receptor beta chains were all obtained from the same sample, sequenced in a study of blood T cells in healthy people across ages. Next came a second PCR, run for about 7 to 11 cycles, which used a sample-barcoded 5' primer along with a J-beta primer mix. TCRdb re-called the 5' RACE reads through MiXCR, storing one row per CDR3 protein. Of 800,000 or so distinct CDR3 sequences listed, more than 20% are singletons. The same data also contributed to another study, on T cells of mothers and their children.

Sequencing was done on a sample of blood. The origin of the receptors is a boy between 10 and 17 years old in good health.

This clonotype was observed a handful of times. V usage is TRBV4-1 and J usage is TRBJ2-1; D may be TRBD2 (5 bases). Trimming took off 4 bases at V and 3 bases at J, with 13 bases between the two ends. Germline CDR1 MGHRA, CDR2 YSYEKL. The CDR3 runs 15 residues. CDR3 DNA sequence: TGCGCCAGCAGCCTCCTAGGAGGATTCTACAATGAGCAGTTCTTC. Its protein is CASSLLGGFYNEQFF.

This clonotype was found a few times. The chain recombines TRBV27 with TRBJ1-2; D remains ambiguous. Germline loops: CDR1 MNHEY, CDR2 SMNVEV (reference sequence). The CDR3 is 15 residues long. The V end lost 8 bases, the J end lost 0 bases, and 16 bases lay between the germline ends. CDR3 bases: TGTGCCAGCCGGCAGCTATCTGGGGCTAACTATGGCTACACCTTC. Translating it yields CASRQLSGANYGYTF.

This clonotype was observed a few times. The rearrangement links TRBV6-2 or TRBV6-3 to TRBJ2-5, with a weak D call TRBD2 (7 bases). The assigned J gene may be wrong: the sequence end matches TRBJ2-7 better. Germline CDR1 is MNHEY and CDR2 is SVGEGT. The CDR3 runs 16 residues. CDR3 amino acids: CASSDGGGRVYYEQYF. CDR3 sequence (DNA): TGTGCCAGCAGCGACGGGGGCGGGAGAGTTTACTACGAGCAGTACTTC.

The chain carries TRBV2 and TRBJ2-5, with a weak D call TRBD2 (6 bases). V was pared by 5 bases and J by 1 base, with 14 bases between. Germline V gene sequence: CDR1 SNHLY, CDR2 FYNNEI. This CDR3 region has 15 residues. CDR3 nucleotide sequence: TGTGCCAGCAGTCAGGACGGGGGACTCCAAGAGACCCAGTACTTC. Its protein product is CASSQDGGLQETQYF.

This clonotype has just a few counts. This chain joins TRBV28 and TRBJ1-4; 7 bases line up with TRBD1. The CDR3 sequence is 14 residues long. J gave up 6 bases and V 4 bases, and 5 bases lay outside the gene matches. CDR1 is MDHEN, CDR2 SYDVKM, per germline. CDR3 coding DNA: TGTGCCAGCAGTTCCGACAGGGAGGATGAAAAACTGTTTTTT. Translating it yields CASSSDREDEKLFF.

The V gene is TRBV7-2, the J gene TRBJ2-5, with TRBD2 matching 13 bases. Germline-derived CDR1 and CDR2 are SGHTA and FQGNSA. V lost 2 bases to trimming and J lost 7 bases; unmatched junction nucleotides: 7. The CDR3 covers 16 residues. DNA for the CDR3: TGTGCCAGCAGCTTATTAACTAGCGGGGGGGCGTTGACCCAGTACTTC. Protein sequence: CASSLLTSGGALTQYF.

For the CDR3, the DNA is TGTGCCAGCAACTTGAGGGGGTTCGGGGAGACCCAGTACTTC. Amino acid sequence: CASNLRGFGETQYF. The chain joins TRBV7-8 to TRBJ2-5, with D perhaps matching TRBD1 (6 bases). The CDR3 has 14 amino acids. Germline CDR1 reads SGHVS; CDR2 reads FQNEAQ. Trimming stripped 7 bases from V and 5 bases from J, with 17 bases between.

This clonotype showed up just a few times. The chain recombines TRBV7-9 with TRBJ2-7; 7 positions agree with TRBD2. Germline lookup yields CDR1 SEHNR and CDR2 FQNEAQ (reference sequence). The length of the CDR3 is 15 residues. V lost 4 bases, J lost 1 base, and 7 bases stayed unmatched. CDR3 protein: CASSSGLDPSYEQYF. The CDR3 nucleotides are TGTGCCAGCAGCTCCGGACTAGACCCGTCCTACGAGCAGTACTTC.

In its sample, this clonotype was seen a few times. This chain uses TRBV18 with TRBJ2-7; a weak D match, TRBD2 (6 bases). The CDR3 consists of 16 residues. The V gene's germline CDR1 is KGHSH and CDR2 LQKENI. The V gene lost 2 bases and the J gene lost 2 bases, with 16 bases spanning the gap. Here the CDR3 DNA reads TGTGCCAGCTCACCAGGAACAGGAGGGCGGGCCTACGAGCAGTACTTC. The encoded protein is CASSPGTGGRAYEQYF. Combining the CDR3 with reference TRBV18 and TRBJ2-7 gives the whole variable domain NAGVMQNPRHLVRRRGQEARLRCSPMKGHSHVYWYRQLPEEGLKFMVYLQKENIIDESGMPKERFSAEFPKEGPSILRIQQVVRGDSAAYFCASSPGTGGRAYEQYFGPGTRLTVT.

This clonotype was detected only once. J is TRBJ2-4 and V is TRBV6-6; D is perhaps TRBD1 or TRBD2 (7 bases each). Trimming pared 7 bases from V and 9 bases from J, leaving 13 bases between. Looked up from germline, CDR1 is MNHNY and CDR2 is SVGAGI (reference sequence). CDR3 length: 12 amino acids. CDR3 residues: CASMQGEGIQYF. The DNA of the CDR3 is TGTGCCAGCATGCAGGGGGAGGGCATTCAGTACTTC.

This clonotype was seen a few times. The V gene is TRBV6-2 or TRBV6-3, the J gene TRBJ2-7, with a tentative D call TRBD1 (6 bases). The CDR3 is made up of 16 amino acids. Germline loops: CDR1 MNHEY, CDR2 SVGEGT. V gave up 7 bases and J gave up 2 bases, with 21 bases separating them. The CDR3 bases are TGTGCCAGCACCACGGGGCTACAGGGACCGACCTACGAGCAGTACTTC. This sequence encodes CASTTGLQGPTYEQYF.

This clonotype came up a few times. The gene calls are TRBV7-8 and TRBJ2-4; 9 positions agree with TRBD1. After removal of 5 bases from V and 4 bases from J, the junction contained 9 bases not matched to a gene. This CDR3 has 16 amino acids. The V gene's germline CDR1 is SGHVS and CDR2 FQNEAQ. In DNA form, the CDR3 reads TGTGCCAGCAGCGCCTCCTCCGACAGGGGGAAAAACATTCAGTACTTC. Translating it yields CASSASSDRGKNIQYF.

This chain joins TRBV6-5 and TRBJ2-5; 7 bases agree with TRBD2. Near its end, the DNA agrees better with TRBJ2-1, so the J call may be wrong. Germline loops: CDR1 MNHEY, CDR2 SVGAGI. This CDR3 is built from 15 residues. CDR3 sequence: CASSYEAGWSNEQFF. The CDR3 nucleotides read TGTGCCAGCAGTTACGAAGCGGGATGGTCGAATGAGCAGTTCTTC.

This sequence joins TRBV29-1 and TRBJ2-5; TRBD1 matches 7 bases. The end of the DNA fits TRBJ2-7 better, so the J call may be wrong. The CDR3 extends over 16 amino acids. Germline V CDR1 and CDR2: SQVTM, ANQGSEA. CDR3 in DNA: TGCAGCGTTGTTCCCCTCCGAACAGGGGATTCCTACGAGCAGTACTTC. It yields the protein CSVVPLRTGDSYEQYF.

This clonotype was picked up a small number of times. The CDR3 spells CASSPQWRGTNEKLFF. The DNA for the CDR3 is TGCGCCAGCAGCCCCCAATGGAGGGGAACTAATGAAAAACTGTTTTTT. The chain employs TRBV4-3 and TRBJ1-4, with a weak D call TRBD1 (5 bases). The CDR3 spans 16 residues. The germline V and J ends were trimmed by 4 bases and 1 base, with 13 bases remaining between them. Germline CDR1 is LGHNA and CDR2 is YSLEER.

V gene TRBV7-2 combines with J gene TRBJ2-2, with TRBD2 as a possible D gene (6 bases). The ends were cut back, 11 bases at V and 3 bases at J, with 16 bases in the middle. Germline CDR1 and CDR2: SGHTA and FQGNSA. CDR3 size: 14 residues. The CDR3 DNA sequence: TGTGCCGCAGGAGGGCAGGGCTACACCGGGGAGCTGTTTTTT. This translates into CAAGGQGYTGELFF.

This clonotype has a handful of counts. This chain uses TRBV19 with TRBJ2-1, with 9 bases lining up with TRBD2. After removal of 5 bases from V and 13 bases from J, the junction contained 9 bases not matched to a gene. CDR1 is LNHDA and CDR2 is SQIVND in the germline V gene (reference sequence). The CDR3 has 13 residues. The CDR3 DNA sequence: TGTGCCAGTAGTTCGCCGGGACTAGCTATACAGTTCTTC. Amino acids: CASSSPGLAIQFF.

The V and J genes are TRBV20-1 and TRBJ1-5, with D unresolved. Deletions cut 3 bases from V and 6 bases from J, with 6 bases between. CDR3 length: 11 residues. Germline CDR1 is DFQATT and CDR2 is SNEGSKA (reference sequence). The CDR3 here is CSASEGQPQHF. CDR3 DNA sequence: TGCAGTGCTAGTGAGGGTCAGCCCCAGCATTTT.

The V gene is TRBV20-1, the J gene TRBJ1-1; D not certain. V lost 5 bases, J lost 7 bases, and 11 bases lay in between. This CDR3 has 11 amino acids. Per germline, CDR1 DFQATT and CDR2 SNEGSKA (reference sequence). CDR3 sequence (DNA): TGCAGTGCTTTGGGAGGCCGTGAAGCTTTCTTT. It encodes CSALGGREAFF.

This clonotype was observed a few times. The CDR3: CASSDGTNNEQFF. The CDR3 coding sequence is TGTGCCAGCAGTGACGGCACCAACAATGAGCAGTTCTTC. J is TRBJ2-5 and V is TRBV6-4; no firm D call. The end of the DNA is better explained by TRBJ2-1, so the J call may be wrong. Germline CDR1 and CDR2: MRHNA and SNTAGT. There are 13 residues in the CDR3.

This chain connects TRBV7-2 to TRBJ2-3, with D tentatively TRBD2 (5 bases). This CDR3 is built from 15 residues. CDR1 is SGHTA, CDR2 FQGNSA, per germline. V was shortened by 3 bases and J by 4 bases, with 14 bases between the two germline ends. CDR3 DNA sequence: TGTGCCAGCAGCTTTAACCCTAGCATGCCAGATACGCAGTATTTT. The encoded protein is CASSFNPSMPDTQYF.

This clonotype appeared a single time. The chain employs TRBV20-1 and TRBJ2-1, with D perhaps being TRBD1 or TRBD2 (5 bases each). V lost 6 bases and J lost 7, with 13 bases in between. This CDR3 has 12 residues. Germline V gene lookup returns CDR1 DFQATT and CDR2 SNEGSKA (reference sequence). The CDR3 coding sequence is TGCAGTGCACGGGACCCATCTAATGAGCAGTTCTTC. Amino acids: CSARDPSNEQFF.

The CDR3 nucleotides read TGTGCCAGCAGTTCTAGCATCAATGAGCAGTTCTTC. Translating gives CASSSSINEQFF. The rearrangement links TRBV28 to TRBJ2-1, with D possibly being TRBD2 (5 bases). Trimming took 4 bases from V and 6 from J, leaving 7 bases between them. Looked up from germline, CDR1 is MDHEN and CDR2 is SYDVKM. This CDR3 has 12 amino acids.

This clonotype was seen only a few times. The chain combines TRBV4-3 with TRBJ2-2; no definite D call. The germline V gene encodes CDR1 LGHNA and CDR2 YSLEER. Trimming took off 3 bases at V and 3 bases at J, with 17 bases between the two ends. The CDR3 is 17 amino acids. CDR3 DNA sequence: TGCGCCAGCAGCCAGGCAACAGTGGACCTGGACACCGGGGAGCTGTTTTTT. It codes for CASSQATVDLDTGELFF.

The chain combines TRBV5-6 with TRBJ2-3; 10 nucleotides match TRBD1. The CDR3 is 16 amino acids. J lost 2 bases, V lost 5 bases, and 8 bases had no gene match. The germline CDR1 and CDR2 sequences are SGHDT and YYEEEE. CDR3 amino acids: CASRSAGTGVTDTQYF. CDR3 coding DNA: TGTGCCAGCAGGTCTGCCGGGACAGGGGTCACAGATACGCAGTATTTT. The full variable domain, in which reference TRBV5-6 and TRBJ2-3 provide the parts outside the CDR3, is DAGVTQSPTHLIKTRGQQVTLRCSPKSGHDTVSWYQQALGQGPQFIFQYYEEEERQRGNFPDRFSGHQFPNYSSELNVNALLLGDSALYLCASRSAGTGVTDTQYFGPGTRLTVL.

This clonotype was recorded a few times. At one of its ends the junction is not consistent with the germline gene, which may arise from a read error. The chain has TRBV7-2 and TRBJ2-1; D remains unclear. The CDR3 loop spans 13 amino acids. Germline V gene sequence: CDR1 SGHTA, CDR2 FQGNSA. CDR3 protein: CVSSLAVYNEQFF. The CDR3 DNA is TGTGTCAGCAGCTTAGCAGTTTACAATGAGCAGTTCTTC.

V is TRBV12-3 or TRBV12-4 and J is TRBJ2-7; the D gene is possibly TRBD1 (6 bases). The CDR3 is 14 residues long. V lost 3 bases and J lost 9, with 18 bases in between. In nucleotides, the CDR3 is TGTGCCAGCAGTTTGGGCCGAGCAAGGGGGTCGCAGTACTTC. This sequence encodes CASSLGRARGSQYF.